Given below is one TCR beta chain in context. As yet, its antigen is unknown. Cultured CD4+ T-cell DNA underwent Oncomine TCR Beta short-read sequencing. TCRdb re-analysed the PCR reads in MiXCR, keeping a single row per CDR3 protein. The table has approximately 9,700 distinct CDR3 sequences, approximately 29% seen once. The record originates from a study of vaccination and CD4 T cells after COVID-19. As for the study in general: Taking of post-vaccine samples occurred a median about 70 days after dose two (range 14 to 241). The study's findings and limits: Spike mono-reactivity was the property of 304 of 307 vaccine-specific clones in convalescent patients.

The treatment is: approximately nine-day PBMC culture with coronavirus spike peptide pools or control peptides (ViraFEST assay). V was clipped by 1 base and J by 2 bases, with 12 bases between them. This CDR3 has 15 amino acids. Germline assignment: CDR1 SGHAT and CDR2 FQNNGV. The receptor comes from a human donor who had recovered from COVID-19. This material consisted of CD4+ T cells from blood, cultured in vitro, taken after SARS-CoV-2 vaccination. V is TRBV11-2 and J is TRBJ2-7; D possibly matches TRBD1 or TRBD2 (5 bases each). In DNA, the CDR3 is TGTGCCAGCAGCTTAGCCGGGACGAGAGCCTACGAGCAGTACTTC. This translates into CASSLAGTRAYEQYF.